The rows below give T cell receptor beta chains drawn from one sample of a study of T-cell memory formation after mild COVID-19. TCRdb used MiXCR to reprocess the 5' RACE reads, holding one entry per CDR3 protein. The data contain approximately 300,000 distinct CDR3 sequences, approximately 19% of them seen just once; the ten biggest clones take up 20% to 25%. The source material was PBMCs or a T cell subset sorted from them (not recorded which). All receptors derive from a man between 18 and 35 years old who had mild COVID-19 (a few samples of this study predate the infection). Cell type and time point are not known. Both conserved end residues are part of each CDR3. A D gene is named only where the DNA matches it firmly. Clone size is not always given. Where it is, it says once, few, many or a class for expanded clones.

CSAGSSGGNTDTQYF	TGCAGTGCAGGTAGTAGCGGAGGCAACACAGATACGCAGTATTTT	.	TRBV20-1	TRBJ2-3	.
CASSLGTSGANEQFF	TGTGCCAGCAGCTTAGGGACTAGCGGGGCGAATGAGCAGTTCTTC	TRBD2	TRBV7-8	TRBJ2-1	many
CSAGSSGGFTGELFF	TGCAGCGCTGGGTCTAGCGGGGGCTTCACCGGGGAGCTGTTTTTT	TRBD2	TRBV29-1	TRBJ2-2	.
CASSDQGRKLFF	TGTGCCAGCAGCGACCAAGGGCGGAAACTGTTTTTT	.	TRBV3-1	TRBJ1-4	many
CASSSHGQGHNSPLHF	TGTGCCAGCAGCTCCCACGGACAGGGACATAATTCACCCCTCCACTTT	TRBD1	TRBV7-8	TRBJ1-6	.
CSVAGGGRGKLFF	TGCAGCGTTGCTGGGGGGGGGCGCGGAAAACTGTTTTTT	.	TRBV29-1	TRBJ1-4	few
CSAFEPSSGGRNEQFF	TGCAGTGCTTTTGAACCTTCTAGCGGGGGTAGAAATGAGCAGTTCTTC	TRBD2	TRBV20-1	TRBJ2-1	few
CASSPGPWQNNEKLFF	TGCGCCAGCAGCCCGGGGCCGTGGCAGAATAATGAAAAACTGTTTTTT	.	TRBV5-1	TRBJ1-4	.
CASKKVASGITDTQYF	TGTGCCAGCAAAAAGGTCGCGTCAGGAATCACAGATACGCAGTATTTT	.	TRBV6-4	TRBJ2-3	.
CASSSWDRAVYNEQFF	TGTGCCAGCAGCTCATGGGACAGAGCAGTCTACAATGAGCAGTTCTTC	TRBD1	TRBV7-8	TRBJ2-1	.
CASSIDRRGPGYTF	TGTGCCAGTAGTATAGATCGCCGGGGCCCGGGCTACACCTTC	.	TRBV19	TRBJ1-2	.
CASSPDYSNQPQHF	TGTGCCAGCTCACCGGATTATAGCAATCAGCCCCAGCATTTT	.	TRBV18	TRBJ1-5	.
CASSYPLTSGSSDTQYF	TGTGCCAGCAGTTACCCCCTAACTAGCGGGTCCTCAGATACGCAGTATTTT	TRBD2	TRBV6-2/TRBV6-3	TRBJ2-3	.
CASSQSGGHQPQHF	TGCGCCAGCAGTCAATCGGGTGGACATCAGCCCCAGCATTTT	.	TRBV23-1	TRBJ1-5	.
CASSQTPLAGAGSTDTQYF	TGTGCCAGCAGCCAGACCCCGCTAGCGGGGGCGGGTAGCACAGATACGCAGTATTTT	TRBD2	TRBV7-2	TRBJ2-3	.
CASSLSPGVGYGYTF	TGTGCCAGCAGCTTATCTCCCGGGGTAGGATATGGCTACACCTTC	.	TRBV7-9	TRBJ1-2	.
CSATNTGELFF	TGCAGTGCTACCAACACCGGGGAGCTGTTTTTT	.	TRBV20-1	TRBJ2-2	few
CSARGAGNTIYF	TGCAGTGCTAGGGGGGCTGGAAACACCATATATTTT	.	TRBV20-1	TRBJ1-3	.
CSPTSSSNNEQFF	TGCAGCCCTACCTCTAGCTCCAACAATGAGCAGTTCTTC	.	TRBV29-1	TRBJ2-1	few
CASSSTGGANIQYF	TGTGCCAGCAGCTCTACAGGGGGCGCGAACATTCAGTACTTC	TRBD1	TRBV7-6	TRBJ2-4	.
CASSLRGHTEAFF	TGCGCCAGCAGTCTAAGAGGACACACTGAAGCTTTCTTT	.	TRBV4-3	TRBJ1-1	few
CASSPSGGGETQYF	TGTGCCAGCAGCCCAAGCGGGGGGGGGGAGACCCAGTACTTC	TRBD2	TRBV12-3/TRBV12-4	TRBJ2-5	many
CASSPYRWDTQYF	TGTGCCAGCAGCCCTTACCGGTGGGATACGCAGTATTTT	.	TRBV7-2	TRBJ2-3	.
CASSLVPGGDTQYF	TGTGCCAGCAGCTTAGTTCCAGGGGGGGATACGCAGTATTTT	.	TRBV7-6	TRBJ2-3	.
CASSAGQGVEKLFF	TGTGCCAGCAGTGCAGGACAGGGTGTTGAAAAACTGTTTTTT	TRBD1	TRBV2	TRBJ1-4	.
CASSKNPETQPQHF	TGTGCCAGCAGCAAGAATCCAGAAACCCAGCCCCAGCATTTT	.	TRBV11-2	TRBJ1-5	few
CASSSMYTDTQYF	TGTGCCAGCAGCTCGATGTACACAGATACGCAGTATTTT	.	TRBV7-3	TRBJ2-3	.
CASSLVGLGSYEQYF	TGTGCCAGCAGCTTGGTGGGACTAGGGTCCTACGAGCAGTACTTC	TRBD2	TRBV5-6	TRBJ2-7	.
CASSRDSEGTGELFF	TGTGCCAGCAGTCGGGACAGCGAGGGGACCGGGGAGCTGTTTTTT	TRBD1	TRBV7-6	TRBJ2-2	.
CASSLTPVETQYF	TGCGCCAGCAGCTTGACTCCGGTAGAGACCCAGTACTTC	.	TRBV5-1	TRBJ2-5	few
CASSFGAPRSPLHF	TGTGCCAGCAGCTTCGGGGCGCCTCGGTCACCCCTCCACTTT	.	TRBV7-9	TRBJ1-6	few
CATTTTGGNTDTQYF	TGTGCCACGACGACTACGGGAGGGAACACAGATACGCAGTATTTT	TRBD2	TRBV7-9	TRBJ2-3	.